The 4 T cell receptor beta chains in this list originate from one sample, sequenced in a study of blood T cell repertoires in COVID-19. Measured with immunoSEQ multiplex PCR; TCRdb has only the in-frame clones, and not every one. This repertoire shows a few hundred thousand clones, around 84% found once; its top ten account for around 3.3%. The sample taken for sequencing was peripheral blood. Receptors originate from a woman aged 18-29 years with acute or convalescent COVID-19.

The chain carries TRBV3-1 (or the pseudogene TRBV3-2) and TRBJ2-6; 7 bases match TRBD1. This CDR3 comprises 19 residues. From germline, CDR1 is LGHDT and CDR2 YNNKEL (reference sequence). V lost 0 bases, J lost 0 bases, and 8 bases stayed unmatched. CDR3 coding DNA: TGTGCCAGCAGCCAAGAGGGGACAGAGCTTCACTCTGGGGCCAACGTCCTGACTTTC. Its protein product is CASSQEGTELHSGANVLTF.

The V gene is TRBV6-2 or TRBV6-3, the J gene TRBJ1-1; D gene ambiguous. This CDR3 spans 12 amino acids. Trimming cost V 3 bases and J 3 bases, with 5 bases left between them. Germline CDR1 is MNHEY and CDR2 is SVGEGT. The CDR3 nucleotides are TGTGCCAGCAGTTATCCGGACACTGAAGCTTTCTTT. The encoded protein is CASSYPDTEAFF.

The chain employs TRBV5-6 and TRBJ1-2, with a weak D call TRBD1 (5 bases). The V end lost 3 bases, the J end lost 4 bases, and 10 bases lay between the germline ends. CDR3 length equals 13 residues. CDR1 is SGHDT and CDR2 is YYEEEE in the germline V gene. CDR3 residues: CASSSQGTYGYTF. As DNA, the CDR3 is TGTGCCAGCAGCTCCCAGGGTACCTATGGCTACACCTTC.

The rearrangement joins TRBV6-5 to TRBJ1-1; a weak D match, TRBD1 (5 bases). Germline V gene lookup returns CDR1 MNHEY and CDR2 SVGAGI. Trimming took off 2 bases at V and 2 bases at J, with 9 bases between the two ends. This CDR3 spans 14 amino acids. This CDR3 reads CASSYNGGNTEAFF. In DNA, the CDR3 is TGTGCCAGCAGTTACAACGGGGGAAACACTGAAGCTTTCTTT.